This entry lists 23 T cell receptor beta chains sequenced from one sample in a study of graft-versus-host responses after intestinal transplantation. The table came from immunoSEQ multiplex PCR; TCRdb's copy has only in-frame clones and leaves some out. The sample contains 100,000 or so clones, about 94% of which appear only once. Antigen specificity for these receptors is unknown. Sequencing was performed on unstimulated CD4+ T cells sorted from spleen or lymph node cells, taken before intestinal transplant. Every receptor here comes from a human donor who received an intestinal transplant.

The J gene is TRBJ2-7, the V gene TRBV7-9, with 7 positions matching TRBD2. Germline loops: CDR1 SEHNR, CDR2 FQNEAQ (reference sequence). V lost 5 bases and J lost 4; bases outside the gene matches: 11. CDR3 length: 15 residues. CDR3 nucleotide sequence: TGTGCCAGCAGCCTCTCAGCGGGACTCAGATACGAGCAGTACTTC. Protein product: CASSLSAGLRYEQYF.

This clone was seen more than once but under ten times. V and J are TRBV7-9 and TRBJ1-2; D is uncertain. V was cut by 5 bases and J by 4 bases, with 11 bases left in between. There are 13 residues in the CDR3. Germline V gives CDR1 SEHNR, CDR2 FQNEAQ (reference sequence). The CDR3 protein is CASSIGGSYGYTF. CDR3 coding DNA: TGTGCCAGCAGCATCGGCGGATCCTATGGCTACACCTTC.

The rearrangement uses TRBV5-4 and TRBJ2-7; no firm D call. Trimming took off 4 bases at V and 4 bases at J, with 12 bases between the two ends. CDR1 is SGHNT and CDR2 is YYREEE in the germline V gene (reference sequence). The CDR3 is 13 amino acids. CDR3 region: CASSPGLEYEQYF. In DNA form, the CDR3 reads TGTGCCAGCAGCCCGGGTCTGGAATACGAGCAGTACTTC.

The chain links TRBV28 to TRBJ1-2; D is unresolved. Germline V gives CDR1 MDHEN, CDR2 SYDVKM. V shed 3 bases and J shed 6 bases, with 8 bases lying between them. The CDR3 has 12 residues. The CDR3 bases are TGTGCCAGCAGTTTGGGGAGGCATGGCTACACCTTC. Protein product: CASSLGRHGYTF.

The CDR3 DNA sequence: TGCAGCGTTAGGGGGACAGGGGGCGGCTATGGCTACACCTTC. Its translation: CSVRGTGGGYGYTF. The chain is built from TRBV29-1 and TRBJ1-2; 12 bases fit TRBD1. The V gene end was trimmed by 5 bases and the J gene end by 4 bases; junction bases not matched to a gene: 5. The length of the CDR3 is 14 residues. Germline V lookup: CDR1 SQVTM, CDR2 ANQGSEA.

This sequence joins TRBV5-5 and TRBJ1-6; maybe TRBD1 (6 bases). CDR3 size: 18 residues. Between the trimmed V and J ends, which lost 4 bases and 2 bases, there was a span of 19 bases. CDR1 and CDR2 from the germline V gene are SGHKS and YYEKEE (reference sequence). CDR3 nucleotide sequence: TGTGCCAGCAGCGCCCGGGGGGGCTTTCAGCCCTATAATTCACCCCTCCACTTT. It encodes CASSARGGFQPYNSPLHF.

This clone was recorded only once. The chain couples TRBV12-5 to TRBJ2-1, with D perhaps TRBD2 (6 bases). This CDR3 comprises 17 residues. V was clipped by 0 bases and J by 9 bases, with 21 bases between them. The germline CDR1 and CDR2 sequences are LGHNT and FRNRAP. The CDR3 coding sequence is TGTGCTAGTGGTTTGGTTCTGGGGACTCCGTCGGCGGTTGAGCAGTTCTTC. The encoded protein is CASGLVLGTPSAVEQFF.

V is TRBV10-2 and J is TRBJ2-7, with a possible D match to TRBD1 (6 bases). The CDR3 contains 13 residues. V lost 2 bases, J lost 7 bases, and 12 bases lay in between. Per the germline V gene, CDR1 is WSHSY and CDR2 is SAAADI. CDR3 coding DNA: TGCGCCAGCAGTGAGCAAACAGGGAGAGAGCAGTACTTC. Its protein is CASSEQTGREQYF.

This clone was found once. The chain has TRBV27 and TRBJ1-4; TRBD1 matches at 10 bases. The CDR3 is 18 amino acids. The germline V gene has CDR1 MNHEY and CDR2 SMNVEV (reference sequence). V was clipped by 5 bases and J by 4 bases; unmatched bases: 13. The CDR3 loop reads CASSRAGTGDRINEKLFF. The CDR3 nucleotides read TGTGCCAGCAGTAGAGCCGGGACAGGGGATAGGATTAATGAAAAACTGTTTTTT.

The rearrangement joins TRBV2 to TRBJ2-7, with TRBD1 matching 8 bases. Losses at the gene ends were 6 bases for V and 2 bases for J; bases not matched to a gene: 6. The CDR3 runs to 14 residues. Germline V gives CDR1 SNHLY, CDR2 FYNNEI. In DNA, the CDR3 is TGTGCCAGCAGACCGGACAGGGTCGCCTACGAGCAGTACTTC. Encoded protein: CASRPDRVAYEQYF.

The count of this clone is one. The V and J genes are TRBV5-1 and TRBJ1-1, with D possibly TRBD1 on 5 matching bases. This CDR3 region has 15 residues. V was shortened by 2 bases and J by 1 base, with 12 bases between the two germline ends. Germline CDR1 reads SGHRS; CDR2 reads YFSETQ. CDR3 DNA: TGCGCCAGCAGCTTCAGGGATCCGACGAACACTGAAGCTTTCTTT. This translates into CASSFRDPTNTEAFF. The full variable domain, completed using reference TRBV5-1 and TRBJ1-1, is KAGVTQTPRYLIKTRGQQVTLSCSPISGHRSVSWYQQTPGQGLQFLFEYFSETQRNKGNFPGRFSGRQFSNSRSEMNVSTLELGDSALYLCASSFRDPTNTEAFFGQGTRLTVV.

The rearrangement uses TRBV2 and TRBJ2-7; tentative D call: TRBD2 (6 bases). This CDR3 contains 14 residues. In germline, CDR1 is SNHLY, CDR2 FYNNEI. The V end was cut by 4 bases, the J end by 0 bases, with 10 bases between. The CDR3: CASSGAGSSYEQYF. CDR3 in DNA: TGTGCCAGCAGTGGGGCGGGGTCCTCCTACGAGCAGTACTTC.

The chain links TRBV30 to TRBJ2-5; 9 bases match TRBD2. The CDR3 sequence is 16 residues long. The germline gives CDR1 GTSNPN, CDR2 SVGIG (reference sequence). V was clipped by 3 bases and J by 3 bases; unmatched bases: 11. The CDR3 sequence is CAWRDLAGAKKETQYF. In nucleotides, the CDR3 is TGTGCCTGGAGAGATTTAGCGGGAGCTAAGAAAGAGACCCAGTACTTC.

Remarks on this clone: One junction end disagrees with the germline gene, perhaps due to a read error. The chain uses TRBV5-6 and TRBJ2-7; TRBD2 matches at 12 bases. The CDR3 contains 18 residues. Looked up from germline, CDR1 is SGHDT and CDR2 is YYEEEE. This CDR3 reads CASSLLGLAGKSSYEQHF. CDR3 coding DNA: TGTGCCAGCAGCTTGTTAGGACTAGCGGGGAAGAGCTCCTACGAGCAGCACTTC.

The chain uses TRBV7-2 and TRBJ2-7; D uncertain. The CDR3 consists of 17 residues. V dropped 5 bases and J dropped 2 bases, with 22 bases sitting between them. The germline gives CDR1 SGHTA, CDR2 FQGNSA. CDR3 bases: TGTGCCAGCAGCCTCCGCGAAGGTTTCGCGGTAGCCTACGAGCAGTACTTC. Protein sequence: CASSLREGFAVAYEQYF.

This chain uses TRBV10-2 with TRBJ2-1; TRBD2 agrees at 11 bases. The CDR3 runs 15 residues. The junction had 3 bases not matched to a gene; V was cut back by 3 bases and J by 5 bases. Germline V gene sequence: CDR1 WSHSY, CDR2 SAAADI. The CDR3 loop is CASSDASGGHNEQFF. CDR3 coding DNA: TGCGCCAGCAGTGATGCTAGCGGGGGGCACAATGAGCAGTTCTTC.

The J gene is TRBJ1-4, the V gene TRBV19, with 7 positions matching TRBD1. The CDR3 length is 14 residues. The trim removed 4 bases at V and 8 bases at J, leaving 7 bases unmatched. The germline V gene encodes CDR1 LNHDA and CDR2 SQIVND (reference sequence). The CDR3 loop reads CASSKQGRSEKLFF. CDR3 in DNA: TGTGCCAGTAGTAAACAGGGGAGAAGCGAAAAACTGTTTTTT.

This chain joins TRBV6-5 and TRBJ1-2; D is undetermined. This CDR3 contains 15 residues. CDR1 is MNHEY and CDR2 is SVGAGI in the germline V gene. Trimming stripped 5 bases from V and 0 bases from J, with 13 bases between. The CDR3 loop reads CASSPYDNSNYGYTF. For the CDR3, the DNA is TGTGCCAGCAGTCCTTATGACAATTCTAACTATGGCTACACCTTC.

The genes are TRBV4-1 and TRBJ2-2; D possibly corresponds to TRBD2 (7 bases). CDR3 size: 16 residues. V was shortened by 0 bases and J by 3 bases, with 11 bases between the two germline ends. Germline V gene lookup returns CDR1 MGHRA and CDR2 YSYEKL. The CDR3 loop reads CASSQEGGAYTGELFF. The DNA for the CDR3 is TGCGCCAGCAGCCAAGAAGGGGGGGCCTACACCGGGGAGCTGTTTTTT.

The count of this clone is one. V and J are TRBV6-5 and TRBJ2-7; D may be TRBD2 (6 bases). The CDR3 runs to 15 residues. Germline CDR1 is MNHEY and CDR2 is SVGAGI. Trimming cost V 6 bases and J 0 bases, with 15 bases left between them. For the CDR3, the DNA is TGTGCCAGCAGAGAATTTAGCGGCCGCTCCTACGAGCAGTACTTC. This codes for CASREFSGRSYEQYF.

The V and J genes are TRBV7-9 and TRBJ1-1; unclear D gene. The CDR3 has 13 amino acids. Trimming took 5 bases from V and 7 from J, leaving 14 bases between them. Germline lookup yields CDR1 SEHNR and CDR2 FQNEAQ (reference sequence). Written as DNA, the CDR3 is TGTGCCAGCAGCCACCTGCCTGGAGTTGAAGCTTTCTTT. Encoded protein: CASSHLPGVEAFF.

The rearrangement links TRBV6-5 to TRBJ1-1; possibly TRBD1 for D (5 bases). The CDR3 consists of 14 residues. V lost 10 bases and J 5 bases, leaving 20 bases between the germline ends. CDR1 MNHEY and CDR2 SVGAGI come from the germline V gene. Here the CDR3 DNA reads TGTGCCACCCGGGGGACTCGGGGGGTAACTGAAGCTTTCTTT. It translates to CATRGTRGVTEAFF.

This clone has only one observation. The V gene is TRBV19, the J gene TRBJ2-7, with D unclear. The CDR3 is 13 amino acids. Germline V CDR1 and CDR2: LNHDA, SQIVND (reference sequence). The ends were cut back, 5 bases at V and 1 base at J, with 9 bases in the middle. The CDR3 DNA reads as TGTGCCAGTAGTTTCGGCGGTTCCTACGAGCAGTACTTC. It is translated as CASSFGGSYEQYF.